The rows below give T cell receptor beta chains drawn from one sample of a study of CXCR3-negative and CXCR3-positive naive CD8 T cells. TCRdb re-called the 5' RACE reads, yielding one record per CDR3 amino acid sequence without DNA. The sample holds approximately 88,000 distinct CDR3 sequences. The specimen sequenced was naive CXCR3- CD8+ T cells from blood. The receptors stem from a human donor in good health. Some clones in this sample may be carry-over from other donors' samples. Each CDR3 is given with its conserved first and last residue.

CASSSLGQAPANYGYTF	TRBV7-2	TRBJ1-2
CASSVQDNGNTIYF	TRBV9	TRBJ1-3
CASSRDSPYNEQFF	TRBV28	TRBJ2-1
CASSSPGGDYGYTF	TRBV7-6	TRBJ1-2
CSARVIGTGSNTGELFF	TRBV20-1	TRBJ2-2
CASRDRGQAEKLFF	TRBV6-6	TRBJ1-4
CSVVGTGERWTDTQYF	TRBV29-1	TRBJ2-3
CASRTGRFSNQPQHF	TRBV28	TRBJ1-5
CSVAGEVEMSGSGNTIYF	TRBV29-1	TRBJ1-3
CSAIPGQNYEQYF	TRBV20-1	TRBJ2-7
CASSYLGGGNTGELFF	TRBV6-2/TRBV6-3	TRBJ2-2
CASSWGGARETQYF	TRBV28	TRBJ2-5